The next 18 T cell receptor beta chains were all read from a single sample in a study of shared clonotypes between healthy human individuals. Assay used: immunoSEQ multiplex PCR; TCRdb lists only in-frame clones, some missing. The sample consists of some 1.5 million clones, roughly 96% of them appearing once. The sequenced material came from naive CD4+ T cells sorted from blood. Subset meaning: CD45RA+ positively selected. The receptors were sampled from a young man in good health.

Notes on this clone: The sample contains more than one DNA sequence encoding this CDR3. This chain joins TRBV18 and TRBJ2-7; 7 bases fit TRBD1. The ends lost 1 base at V and 7 bases at J; junction bases unmatched: 4. This CDR3 is 13 amino acids long. The germline V gene encodes CDR1 KGHSH and CDR2 LQKENI. CDR3 nucleotides: TGTGCCAGCTCACCACAGGGGGCGCGGGAGCAGTACTTC. Translation gives CASSPQGAREQYF.

The rearrangement uses TRBV19 and TRBJ2-7, with D unclear. V was pared by 4 bases and J by 4 bases, with 8 bases between. CDR1 is LNHDA, CDR2 SQIVND, per germline (reference sequence). The CDR3 loop spans 12 amino acids. The chain's CDR3 is CASSTNRYEQYF. CDR3 sequence (DNA): TGTGCCAGTAGTACGAATCGATACGAGCAGTACTTC.

The chain recombines TRBV6-5 with TRBJ2-7; possibly TRBD1 for D (5 bases). Germline CDR1 reads MNHEY; CDR2 reads SVGAGI. This CDR3 contains 15 residues. Trimming stripped 2 bases from V and 4 bases from J, with 15 bases between. The DNA of the CDR3 is TGTGCCAGCAGTTACGGGGCAGGAGTCGGGTACGAGCAGTACTTC. Protein product: CASSYGAGVGYEQYF.

This chain links TRBV15 with TRBJ2-1; 7 bases line up with TRBD2. With 0 bases clipped from V and 7 bases from J, the junction kept 9 bases outside the gene matches. CDR3 length: 16 amino acids. Germline CDR1 LNHNV, CDR2 YYDKDF (reference sequence). DNA of the CDR3: TGTGCCACCAGCAGAGAAAGAGGACTAGGGGCTAATGAGCAGTTCTTC. This encodes CATSRERGLGANEQFF.

The chain couples TRBV5-6 to TRBJ1-1, with TRBD1 matching over 9 bases. CDR1 SGHDT and CDR2 YYEEEE come from the germline V gene. V was clipped by 4 bases and J by 10 bases; unmatched bases: 8. The CDR3 loop spans 13 amino acids. The CDR3 is CASSARDRAPAFF. The CDR3 DNA reads as TGTGCCAGCAGCGCCCGGGACAGGGCGCCAGCTTTCTTT. The full variable domain, in which reference TRBV5-6 and TRBJ1-1 provide the parts outside the CDR3, is DAGVTQSPTHLIKTRGQQVTLRCSPKSGHDTVSWYQQALGQGPQFIFQYYEEEERQRGNFPDRFSGHQFPNYSSELNVNALLLGDSALYLCASSARDRAPAFFGQGTRLTVV.

The J gene is TRBJ2-1, the V gene TRBV11-3, with D possibly called TRBD1 or TRBD2 (5 bases each). The CDR3 spans 14 residues. Per germline, CDR1 SGHNT and CDR2 YENEEA. V was shortened by 5 bases and J by 8 bases, with 16 bases between the two germline ends. This chain's CDR3 is CASSGQAGGDEQFF. CDR3 sequence (DNA): TGTGCCAGCAGCGGGCAGGCTGGGGGTGATGAGCAGTTCTTC. The full variable domain, with the rest looked up from reference TRBV11-3 and TRBJ2-1, is EAGVVQSPRYKIIEKKQPVAFWCNPISGHNTLYWYLQNLGQGPELLIRYENEEAVDDSQLPKDRFSAERLKGVDSTLKIQPAELGDSAVYLCASSGQAGGDEQFFGPGTRLTVL.

The chain carries TRBV28 and TRBJ2-3; 9 bases fit TRBD2. Germline trimming cut 5 bases from V and 0 bases from J; bases unmatched to any gene: 6. Germline lookup yields CDR1 MDHEN and CDR2 SYDVKM. The CDR3 is 16 amino acids. CDR3 residues: CASSIPSGASTDTQYF. CDR3 nucleotides: TGTGCCAGCAGTATCCCTAGCGGGGCTAGCACAGATACGCAGTATTTT.

The chain is built from TRBV21-1 and TRBJ1-1; the D segment call TRBD1 is taken from the table without a DNA check. TRBV21-1 is classified as a pseudogene. This CDR3 spans 17 amino acids. CDR3 DNA sequence: TGTGCCAGCAGCATTACGGACAGGGCCCCCTGGGACACTGAAGCTTTCTTT. Residues: CASSITDRAPWDTEAFF.

The chain links TRBV18 to TRBJ2-5; D remains ambiguous. The DNA end is more similar to TRBJ2-7, so the J call may be wrong. This CDR3 comprises 12 residues. From germline, CDR1 is KGHSH and CDR2 LQKENI. DNA for the CDR3: TGTGCCAGCTCACCCCTGGCAGACGAGCAGTACTTC. This translates into CASSPLADEQYF.

Notes on this clone: An end of the junction differs from the germline gene, which may be a read error. The chain is built from TRBV11-3 and TRBJ2-5; D is undetermined. Germline CDR1 reads SGHNT; CDR2 reads YENEEA. This CDR3 comprises 12 residues. CDR3 loop: CASSSHEEAQYF. DNA for the CDR3: TGTGCCAGCAGCTCACACGAAGAGGCCCAGTACTTC.

The chain couples TRBV6-6 to TRBJ2-7; 11 bases fit TRBD2. In germline, CDR1 is MNHNY, CDR2 SVGAGI (reference sequence). The CDR3 consists of 16 residues. Losses at the gene ends were 0 bases for V and 3 bases for J; bases not matched to a gene: 4. The CDR3: CASSYSKGLADYEQYF. In nucleotides, the CDR3 is TGTGCCAGCAGTTACTCGAAGGGACTAGCGGACTACGAGCAGTACTTC.

The gene calls are TRBV6-5 and TRBJ2-1; 8 bases fit TRBD2. The CDR3 totals 14 residues. V lost 0 bases, J lost 8 bases, and 3 bases stayed unmatched. Germline CDR1 and CDR2: MNHEY and SVGAGI. CDR3 sequence: CASSYSGRAYEQFF. CDR3 DNA: TGTGCCAGCAGTTACTCCGGGAGGGCGTATGAGCAGTTCTTC.

This chain joins TRBV6-6 and TRBJ2-7; 10 nucleotides line up with TRBD2. The CDR3 spans 14 residues. J lost 4 bases, V lost 6 bases, and 6 bases had no gene match. Germline V gene lookup returns CDR1 MNHNY and CDR2 SVGAGI (reference sequence). In DNA, the CDR3 is TGTGCCAGCAGCTCTAGCGGGAGAAAATACGAGCAGTACTTC. Translation: CASSSSGRKYEQYF.

The chain recombines TRBV7-9 with TRBJ1-2; D unclear. Germline V gene data show CDR1 as SEHNR and CDR2 as FQNEAQ (reference sequence). The V end was cut by 1 base, the J end by 6 bases, with 9 bases between. The CDR3 is made up of 13 amino acids. The DNA of the CDR3 is TGTGCCAGCAGCTTAGGCGATACAGATGGCTACACCTTC. This codes for CASSLGDTDGYTF.

This clone occurred once. The V gene is TRBV11-2, the J gene TRBJ1-4, with 8 bases matching TRBD1. V gave up 5 bases and J gave up 8 bases; unmatched junction bases: 10. The CDR3 consists of 15 residues. The germline V gene encodes CDR1 SGHAT and CDR2 FQNNGV. This CDR3 is CASSHGTGRREKLFF. Here the CDR3 DNA reads TGTGCCAGCAGCCATGGGACAGGTCGAAGGGAAAAACTGTTTTTT. The complete variable domain, with remaining parts taken from reference TRBV11-2 and TRBJ1-4, reads EAGVAQSPRYKIIEKRQSVAFWCNPISGHATLYWYQQILGQGPKLLIQFQNNGVVDDSQLPKDRFSAERLKGVDSTLKIQPAKLEDSAVYLCASSHGTGRREKLFFGSGTQLSVL.

This chain joins TRBV28 and TRBJ1-1; TRBD1 is a possible D gene (6 bases). The V gene's germline CDR1 is MDHEN and CDR2 SYDVKM. This CDR3 spans 12 amino acids. The CDR3 region has the DNA TGTGCGTGGGGGGGCGGTTTCACTGAAGCTTTCTTT. This gives the protein CAWGGGFTEAFF.

The chain recombines TRBV27 with TRBJ2-1; D uncertain. The CDR3 runs 14 residues. V lost 5 bases and J lost 1, with 9 bases in between. Germline CDR1 is MNHEY and CDR2 is SMNVEV (reference sequence). The CDR3 sequence: CASSIIPSYNEQFF. The DNA for the CDR3 is TGTGCCAGCAGTATCATCCCATCCTACAATGAGCAGTTCTTC.

The genes are TRBV6-5 and TRBJ1-2; TRBD1 might be the D (5 bases). Trimming stripped 10 bases from V and 2 bases from J, with 17 bases between. Germline values: CDR1 MNHEY, CDR2 SVGAGI. The CDR3 length is 14 residues. CDR3 loop: CATRGFSENYGYTF. DNA for the CDR3: TGTGCCACCCGGGGCTTCTCCGAGAACTATGGCTACACCTTC.